The 20 T cell receptor beta chains given below trace back to one sample, sequenced in a study of blood T cell repertoires in COVID-19. The protocol was immunoSEQ multiplex PCR, while the TCRdb copy is restricted to in-frame clones and leaves out a portion. Among 150,000 to 200,000 clones listed, roughly 87% were seen once. Sequencing used PBMCs or T cells enriched from blood (not recorded which). The origin of the receptors is a human donor with acute COVID-19. The donor label of this sample is uncertain.

The V call is TRBV13, the J call TRBJ1-6; TRBD1 matches 9 bases. The V and J ends lost 5 bases and 7 bases, in that order; junction bases with no gene match: 6. This CDR3 has 15 residues. The V gene's germline CDR1 is PRHDT and CDR2 FYEKMQ (reference sequence). The CDR3 sequence is CASSRGTGRNSPLHF. CDR3 DNA sequence: TGTGCCAGCAGCCGAGGGACAGGGAGGAATTCACCCCTCCACTTT.

The chain uses TRBV20-1 and TRBJ1-4; maybe TRBD1 (5 bases). CDR1 is DFQATT and CDR2 is SNEGSKA in the germline V gene (reference sequence). This CDR3 is 11 amino acids long. Trimming removed 3 bases from V and 10 bases from J, with 9 bases in between. The CDR3 loop reads CSASRRGKLFF. The CDR3 DNA sequence: TGCAGTGCTAGCCGGAGGGGAAAACTGTTTTTT.

The chain links TRBV3-1 (or the pseudogene TRBV3-2) to TRBJ2-7, with TRBD2 matching 12 bases. The V segment lost 3 bases and the J segment 6 bases; nucleotides outside the gene matches: 6. The CDR3 is 15 amino acids. Germline CDR1 LGHDT, CDR2 YNNKEL (reference sequence). This CDR3 is CASSQLAGGPIEQYF. CDR3 nucleotide sequence: TGTGCCAGCAGCCAGCTAGCGGGGGGGCCGATCGAGCAGTACTTC.

This clone was observed a single time. The V and J genes are TRBV15 and TRBJ1-2; 7 bases line up with TRBD1. The length of the CDR3 is 17 residues. Germline V CDR1 and CDR2: LNHNV, YYDKDF (reference sequence). V shed 0 bases, J shed 7 bases, and the junction held 14 bases outside the gene matches. CDR3 DNA: TGTGCCACCAGCAGAGATCCCTCGCCGGGACAGAAATTTGGCTACACCTTC. This sequence encodes CATSRDPSPGQKFGYTF. The full variable domain, completed using reference TRBV15 and TRBJ1-2, is DAMVIQNPRYQVTQFGKPVTLSCSQTLNHNVMYWYQQKSSQAPKLLFHYYDKDFNNEADTPDNFQSRRPNTSFCFLDIRSPGLGDTAMYLCATSRDPSPGQKFGYTFGSGTRLTVV.

The V and J genes are TRBV7-9 and TRBJ1-1, with a weak D call TRBD1 (6 bases). Germline V gene data show CDR1 as SEHNR and CDR2 as FQNEAQ (reference sequence). The V and J ends lost 2 bases and 1 base respectively, with 8 bases between them. The CDR3 consists of 14 residues. CDR3 DNA sequence: TGTGCCAGCAGCTTACGGACAGCGAACACTGAAGCTTTCTTT. Residues: CASSLRTANTEAFF.

This clone was found a few times. The V and J genes are TRBV12-5 and TRBJ2-3; D unresolved. The CDR3 spans 10 residues. V lost 2 bases and J lost 15, with 9 bases in between. Germline values: CDR1 LGHNT, CDR2 FRNRAP. The CDR3: CASGLIRVYF. The CDR3 DNA is TGTGCTAGTGGTTTGATTCGAGTCTATTTT. The whole variable domain, remainder taken from reference TRBV12-5 and TRBJ2-3, is DARVTQTPRHKVTEMGQEVTMRCQPILGHNTVFWYRQTMMQGLELLAYFRNRAPLDDSGMPKDRFSAEMPDATLATLKIQPSEPRDSAVYFCASGLIRVYFGPGTRLTVL.

The chain combines TRBV27 with TRBJ2-7, with D possibly being TRBD2 (5 bases). CDR3 length: 15 amino acids. Trimming stripped 0 bases from V and 3 bases from J, with 12 bases between. Per germline, CDR1 MNHEY and CDR2 SMNVEV (reference sequence). CDR3 region: CASSLSIEGSYEQYF. The CDR3 coding sequence is TGTGCCAGCAGTTTATCGATTGAAGGGAGCTACGAGCAGTACTTC.

This clone was observed a single time. The CDR3 is CASSLAQGKPLHF. CDR3 DNA: TGTGCCAGCAGTTTAGCCCAGGGGAAACCCCTCCACTTT. The gene calls are TRBV12-3 or TRBV12-4 and TRBJ1-6; TRBD1 is a possible D gene (6 bases). V lost 0 bases and J lost 12, with 9 bases in between. There are 13 residues in the CDR3.

The V and J genes are TRBV7-3 and TRBJ2-3; tentatively, D is TRBD2 (6 bases). Looked up from germline, CDR1 is SGHTA and CDR2 is FQGTGA. V was shortened by 3 bases and J by 1 base, with 11 bases between the two germline ends. The CDR3 runs to 15 residues. The CDR3 DNA sequence: TGTGCCAGCAGCTTTGCGCCGGGGGGCACAGATACGCAGTATTTT. This codes for CASSFAPGGTDTQYF.

Written as DNA, the CDR3 is TGTGCCAGCAGCAGGAAACAGGGGACAATCTACGAGCAGTACTTC. Its protein is CASSRKQGTIYEQYF. This rearrangement joins TRBV2 to TRBJ2-7; 7 nucleotides match TRBD1. Germline V gives CDR1 SNHLY, CDR2 FYNNEI. Losses at the gene ends were 6 bases for V and 3 bases for J; bases not matched to a gene: 11. This CDR3 region has 15 residues. Complete variable domain (other parts from reference TRBV2 and TRBJ2-7): EPEVTQTPSHQVTQMGQEVILRCVPISNHLYFYWYRQILGQKVEFLVSFYNNEISEKSEIFDDQFSVERPDGSNFTLKIRSTKLEDSAMYFCASSRKQGTIYEQYFGPGTRLTVT.

The genes are TRBV5-6 and TRBJ1-1; possible D gene TRBD1, 5 bases. The CDR3 extends over 13 amino acids. V dropped 4 bases and J dropped 3 bases, with 10 bases sitting between them. Germline CDR1 reads SGHDT; CDR2 reads YYEEEE. As DNA, the CDR3 is TGTGCCAGCAGCCTTGTAGGGGACACTGAAGCTTTCTTT. Amino acids: CASSLVGDTEAFF.

The J gene is TRBJ2-1, the V gene TRBV19; 8 nucleotides align to TRBD2. Germline V lookup: CDR1 LNHDA, CDR2 SQIVND (reference sequence). Trimming took 4 bases from V and 2 from J; bases not matched to a gene: 4. This CDR3 comprises 15 residues. The CDR3 is CASSKGLGAYNEQFF. The CDR3 DNA reads as TGTGCCAGTAGTAAGGGACTAGGTGCCTACAATGAGCAGTTCTTC.

The chain is built from TRBV6-5 and TRBJ2-1, with D uncertain. The germline V gene encodes CDR1 MNHEY and CDR2 SVGAGI. The CDR3 length is 12 residues. The ends were cut back, 5 bases at V and 6 bases at J, with 8 bases in the middle. The CDR3 is CASSLNSNEQFF. CDR3 bases: TGTGCCAGCAGTCTCAACAGCAATGAGCAGTTCTTC.

V gene TRBV15 combines with J gene TRBJ1-1, with D uncertain. V was pared by 4 bases and J by 3 bases, with 27 bases between. This CDR3 is built from 19 residues. The germline CDR1 and CDR2 sequences are LNHNV and YYDKDF (reference sequence). CDR3: CATSTLRPGLGLRDTEAFF. As DNA, the CDR3 is TGTGCCACCAGCACCCTACGTCCGGGGTTGGGATTGAGGGACACTGAAGCTTTCTTT.

V gene TRBV5-4 combines with J gene TRBJ1-2, with D possibly being TRBD1 (5 bases). Germline-derived CDR1 and CDR2 are SGHNT and YYREEE (reference sequence). The CDR3 is 13 residues long. V was pared by 4 bases and J by 4 bases, with 11 bases between. The CDR3 is CASSASRAYGYTF. The CDR3 nucleotides are TGTGCCAGCAGCGCCTCCAGGGCCTATGGCTACACCTTC.

The gene calls are TRBV6-6 and TRBJ2-5, with 12 bases lining up with TRBD2. V gave up 5 bases and J gave up 2 bases; unmatched junction bases: 3. This CDR3 is 15 amino acids long. The germline CDR1 and CDR2 sequences are MNHNY and SVGAGI (reference sequence). As DNA, the CDR3 is TGTGCCAGCAGTATTCTAGCGGGGGGGCAAGAGACCCAGTACTTC. Encoded protein: CASSILAGGQETQYF.

The chain has TRBV5-4 and TRBJ1-4; 12 bases align to TRBD1. The germline gives CDR1 SGHNT, CDR2 YYREEE (reference sequence). This CDR3 is built from 17 residues. Trimming removed 3 bases from V and 6 bases from J; junction bases left unmatched: 9. In nucleotides, the CDR3 is TGTGCCAGCAGCTACGGGACAGGGGGCCCTAGCCATGAAAAACTGTTTTTT. Amino acid sequence: CASSYGTGGPSHEKLFF. Together with reference TRBV5-4 and TRBJ1-4, the CDR3 gives the full variable domain: ETGVTQSPTHLIKTRGQQVTLRCSSQSGHNTVSWYQQALGQGPQFIFQYYREEENGRGNFPPRFSGLQFPNYSSELNVNALELDDSALYLCASSYGTGGPSHEKLFFGSGTQLSVL.

The CDR3 loop is CASRTVTYEQYF. In DNA form, the CDR3 reads TGTGCTAGTAGGACAGTTACCTACGAGCAGTACTTC. The J gene is TRBJ2-7, the V gene TRBV12-5, with D tentatively TRBD1 (6 bases). CDR1 LGHNT and CDR2 FRNRAP come from the germline V gene. V was pared by 8 bases and J by 2 bases, with 10 bases between. The CDR3 sequence is 12 residues long. The variable domain in full, completed from reference TRBV12-5 and TRBJ2-7, reads DARVTQTPRHKVTEMGQEVTMRCQPILGHNTVFWYRQTMMQGLELLAYFRNRAPLDDSGMPKDRFSAEMPDATLATLKIQPSEPRDSAVYFCASRTVTYEQYFGPGTRLTVT.

V usage is TRBV19 and J usage is TRBJ2-3; possible D gene TRBD1, 5 bases. The CDR3 length is 15 residues. CDR1 is LNHDA and CDR2 is SQIVND in the germline V gene (reference sequence). V dropped 7 bases and J dropped 1 base, with 15 bases sitting between them. The CDR3, as DNA: TGTGCCAGTACCGATCCTGTACAGGGCACAGATACGCAGTATTTT. Protein: CASTDPVQGTDTQYF.

The chain recombines TRBV5-1 with TRBJ2-2; 7 positions agree with TRBD1. Germline V gene sequence: CDR1 SGHRS, CDR2 YFSETQ. This CDR3 contains 16 residues. V trimming: 5 bases; J trimming: 2 bases; junction bases outside the gene matches: 9. This CDR3 reads CASRPGTERNTGELFF. The CDR3 DNA follows: TGCGCCAGCAGACCAGGGACAGAACGAAACACCGGGGAGCTGTTTTTT.